The T cell receptor (beta chain) under discussion was sequenced for a study of blood T cell repertoires in COVID-19. Authors' methods: From reference gene primer amplification, estimates of nucleated cell counts were derived. Clones were sequenced by immunoSEQ multiplex PCR, and TCRdb holds only the in-frame ones, with some missing. Clone size and the V and J calls come from that table; the DNA yielded D and trimming. The sample includes some 180,000 clones, 75% to 90% of them seen just once. Germline CDR1 MDHEN, CDR2 SYDVKM. This CDR3 has 14 amino acids. With V trimmed by 7 bases and J by 9 bases, 5 bases remained unmatched.

The sequence was obtained from a woman aged 55-70 years with acute or convalescent COVID-19. Sequenced sample: peripheral blood. V gene TRBV28 combines with J gene TRBJ1-6; TRBD1 aligns across 11 bases. CDR3 sequence (DNA): TGTGCCAGCACCCTGGACAGGGGGCTTTCACCCCTCCACTTT. This encodes CASTLDRGLSPLHF.